A single sample is the source of the 3 T cell receptor beta chains below, sequenced in a study of blood T cell repertoires in COVID-19. Assay used: immunoSEQ multiplex PCR; TCRdb lists only in-frame clones, some missing. The data show roughly 150,000 clones, roughly 91% seen once. The specimen sequenced was peripheral blood. The receptor set was obtained from a man between 45 and 60 years old who had recovered from COVID-19.

The rearrangement links TRBV9 to TRBJ1-1; D not resolved. Per germline, CDR1 SGDLS and CDR2 YYNGEE. The CDR3 sequence is 15 residues long. Trimming shortened V by 3 bases and J by 1 base, and 13 bases separated the two germline ends. This CDR3 reads CASSAYTGENTEAFF. As DNA, the CDR3 is TGTGCCAGCAGCGCCTACACCGGGGAGAACACTGAAGCTTTCTTT.

V is TRBV5-1 and J is TRBJ2-3; TRBD2 matches 12 bases. The CDR3 extends over 17 amino acids. CDR1 is SGHRS and CDR2 is YFSETQ in the germline V gene. The junction had 2 bases not matched to a gene; V was cut back by 0 bases and J by 0 bases. The CDR3 nucleotides read TGCGCCAGCAGCTTGGGACTAGCGGGGGTCAGCACAGATACGCAGTATTTT. Its translation is CASSLGLAGVSTDTQYF.

This chain links TRBV6-2 or TRBV6-3 with TRBJ1-1; weak D call: TRBD1 (6 bases). V was cut by 2 bases and J by 5 bases, with 12 bases left in between. The V gene's germline CDR1 is MNHEY and CDR2 SVGEGT. The CDR3 covers 14 residues. The CDR3 loop reads CASSYGQGWTEAFF. The CDR3 nucleotides read TGTGCCAGCAGTTACGGGCAGGGGTGGACTGAAGCTTTCTTT.